Included here is one TCR beta chain sequence, with context. This sample is drawn from a study of cytomegalovirus exposure and HLA in healthy donors. This CDR3 is 23 amino acids long. Germline values: CDR1 SNHLY, CDR2 FYNNEI. V shed 6 bases, J shed 4 bases, and the junction held 29 bases outside the gene matches. Researchers ran the PCR with 60 Vbeta and 13 Jbeta primers. Sequencing used immunoSEQ multiplex PCR; TCRdb keeps in-frame clones, though not all of them. This table has around 150,000 clones, more than 75% appearing once. Sequenced input: PBMCs. This chain connects TRBV2 to TRBJ2-7; TRBD2 matches 14 bases. The clonotype comes from a man between 40 and 49 years old in good health and CMV-seronegative. CDR3 nucleotides: TGTGCCAGCAGGTCCGGGACAGGGCGACTAGCGGGAGGGCCGGGGGTAAGCCCATACGAGCAGTACTTC. Protein: CASRSGTGRLAGGPGVSPYEQYF.